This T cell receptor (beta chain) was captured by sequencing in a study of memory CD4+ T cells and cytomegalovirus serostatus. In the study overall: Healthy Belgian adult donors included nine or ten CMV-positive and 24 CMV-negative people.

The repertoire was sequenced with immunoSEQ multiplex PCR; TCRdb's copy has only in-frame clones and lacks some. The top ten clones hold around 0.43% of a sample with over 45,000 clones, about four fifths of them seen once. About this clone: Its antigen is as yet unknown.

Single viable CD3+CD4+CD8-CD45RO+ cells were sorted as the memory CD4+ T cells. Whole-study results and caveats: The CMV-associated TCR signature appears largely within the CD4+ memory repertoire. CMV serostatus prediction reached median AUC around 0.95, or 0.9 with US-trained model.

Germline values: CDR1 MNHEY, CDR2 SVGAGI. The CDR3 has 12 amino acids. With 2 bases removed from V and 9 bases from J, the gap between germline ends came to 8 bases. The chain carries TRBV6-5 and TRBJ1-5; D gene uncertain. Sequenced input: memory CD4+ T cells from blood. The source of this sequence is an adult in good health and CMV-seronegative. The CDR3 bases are TGTGCCAGCAGTTACGGGTTCGGGCCCCAGCATTTT. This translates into CASSYGFGPQHF.